These 22 T cell receptor beta chains originate from one sample sequenced in a study of T cell responses to AZD1222 COVID-19 vaccine. Here immunoSEQ multiplex PCR was the method, and the copy in TCRdb shows in-frame clones only, minus some. The table records over 100,000 clones, roughly nine tenths of them present only once. The sequences come from peripheral blood, collected 28 days after the second AZD1222 dose. All receptors come from an adult who received the AZD1222 COVID-19 vaccine.

The chain couples TRBV19 to TRBJ1-1, with D possibly matching TRBD1 (5 bases). The CDR3 extends over 12 amino acids. Trimming took off 3 bases at V and 5 bases at J, with 7 bases between the two ends. Germline V gene lookup returns CDR1 LNHDA and CDR2 SQIVND (reference sequence). The CDR3 reads CASSIRQTEAFF. Written as DNA, the CDR3 is TGTGCCAGTAGTATTCGACAGACTGAAGCTTTCTTT.

The DNA for the CDR3 is TGTGCCAGCAGTAGACAGGGGGCAGGGCAGCCCCAGCATTTT. Translated, it gives CASSRQGAGQPQHF. This chain uses TRBV28 with TRBJ1-5; 10 bases align to TRBD1. J lost 7 bases, V lost 5 bases, and 5 bases had no gene match. The CDR3 totals 14 residues. CDR1 MDHEN and CDR2 SYDVKM come from the germline V gene. Complete variable domain (other parts from reference TRBV28 and TRBJ1-5): DVKVTQSSRYLVKRTGEKVFLECVQDMDHENMFWYRQDPGLGLRLIYFSYDVKMKEKGDIPEGYSVSREKKERFSLILESASTNQTSMYLCASSRQGAGQPQHFGDGTRLSIL.

This chain connects TRBV10-3 to TRBJ2-7, with D unresolved. Trimming pared 2 bases from V and 4 bases from J, leaving 12 bases between. The CDR3 has 14 residues. Germline V gene sequence: CDR1 ENHRY, CDR2 SYGVKD. This chain's CDR3 is CAISEGVGWYEQYF. In DNA, the CDR3 is TGTGCCATCAGTGAGGGTGTAGGGTGGTACGAGCAGTACTTC.

The chain recombines TRBV29-1 with TRBJ1-4, with D possibly being TRBD1 (5 bases). The CDR3 has 13 amino acids. V was clipped by 6 bases and J by 4 bases, with 12 bases between them. In germline, CDR1 is SQVTM, CDR2 ANQGSEA. The CDR3 DNA is TGCAGCGTCTCTAGGGGTGTTAATGAAAAACTGTTTTTT. This encodes CSVSRGVNEKLFF.

This clone occurred once. This chain connects TRBV5-1 to TRBJ2-7; maybe TRBD1 (6 bases). Trimming removed 4 bases at V and 3 bases at J, with 14 bases between. Germline V gene data show CDR1 as SGHRS and CDR2 as YFSETQ. The CDR3 loop spans 14 amino acids. CDR3 amino acids: CASSPWDIVYEQYF. The CDR3 nucleotides are TGCGCCAGCAGCCCCTGGGACATTGTCTACGAGCAGTACTTC. The full variable domain, rest sourced from reference TRBV5-1 and TRBJ2-7, is KAGVTQTPRYLIKTRGQQVTLSCSPISGHRSVSWYQQTPGQGLQFLFEYFSETQRNKGNFPGRFSGRQFSNSRSEMNVSTLELGDSALYLCASSPWDIVYEQYFGPGTRLTVT.

This chain uses TRBV2 with TRBJ1-1; D not certain. Trimming stripped 6 bases from V and 0 bases from J, with 8 bases between. Germline V CDR1 and CDR2: SNHLY, FYNNEI. This CDR3 comprises 13 residues. CDR3 bases: TGTGCCAGCAGCGCACAAGTGAACACTGAAGCTTTCTTT. Translated: CASSAQVNTEAFF.

The chain links TRBV9 to TRBJ1-3, with 8 bases matching TRBD1. Germline V gives CDR1 SGDLS, CDR2 YYNGEE. CDR3 length: 17 residues. With 3 bases clipped from V and 0 bases from J, the junction kept 8 bases outside the gene matches. This CDR3 reads CASSDQTGAYSGNTIYF. The CDR3 region has the DNA TGTGCCAGCAGCGATCAGACAGGGGCCTACTCTGGAAACACCATATATTTT.

The chain combines TRBV28 with TRBJ2-3; 8 positions match TRBD2. The length of the CDR3 is 15 residues. Per the germline V gene, CDR1 is MDHEN and CDR2 is SYDVKM. J lost 4 bases, V lost 5 bases, and 8 bases had no gene match. For the CDR3, the DNA is TGTGCCAGCAGTACGGACGGGGGGGCTTCAGATACGCAGTATTTT. Its protein is CASSTDGGASDTQYF.

The chain uses TRBV24-1 and TRBJ2-2, with D tentatively TRBD1 or TRBD2 (5 bases each). The CDR3 is 15 residues long. Germline assignment: CDR1 KGHDR and CDR2 SFDVKD. V was shortened by 4 bases and J by 3 bases, with 11 bases between the two germline ends. CDR3 DNA sequence: TGTGCCACCAGTGAGGGGACGTGGCACACCGGGGAGCTGTTTTTT. Encoded protein: CATSEGTWHTGELFF.

The chain is built from TRBV2 and TRBJ2-2; D is unresolved. The V gene's germline CDR1 is SNHLY and CDR2 FYNNEI. The length of the CDR3 is 11 residues. V was cut by 7 bases and J by 4 bases, with 4 bases left in between. Here the CDR3 reads CASTSTGELFF. Here the CDR3 DNA reads TGTGCCAGCACGAGCACCGGGGAGCTGTTTTTT.

The table lists this clone with a few counts. The rearrangement uses TRBV29-1 and TRBJ2-1; D is tentatively TRBD1 or TRBD2 (5 bases each). The V gene's germline CDR1 is SQVTM and CDR2 ANQGSEA. V lost 7 bases to trimming and J lost 5 bases, with 6 bases between them. The CDR3 length is 10 residues. The CDR3 region has the DNA TGCAGCGGGGGGAACAATGAGCAGTTCTTC. Protein sequence: CSGGNNEQFF.

The CDR3 sequence: CASSPPSTGAYNEQFF. In DNA, the CDR3 is TGTGCCAGCAGTCCACCTTCAACAGGGGCCTACAATGAGCAGTTCTTC. J is TRBJ2-1 and V is TRBV6-2 or TRBV6-3; 7 bases match TRBD1. CDR3 length: 16 residues. Trimming removed 5 bases from V and 2 bases from J; junction bases left unmatched: 9. Looked up from germline, CDR1 is MNHEY and CDR2 is SVGEGT.

The chain carries TRBV3-1 (or the pseudogene TRBV3-2) and TRBJ1-2, with D unclear. CDR1 and CDR2 (germline): LGHDT, YNNKEL (reference sequence). CDR3 length equals 15 residues. V lost 3 bases, J lost 4 bases, and 15 bases lay in between. The CDR3 nucleotides read TGTGCCAGCAGCCAGTCGATGGGCACCCCCTATGGCTACACCTTC. Protein product: CASSQSMGTPYGYTF.

The chain employs TRBV9 and TRBJ1-2, with D unresolved. The CDR3 covers 16 residues. The germline CDR1 and CDR2 sequences are SGDLS and YYNGEE. V was trimmed by 8 bases and J by 1 base, leaving 21 bases between them. The CDR3 DNA reads TGTGCCAGGGAGTATCCAGATAGGCCCTTTAACTATGGCTACACCTTC. Translating it yields CAREYPDRPFNYGYTF.

The V call is TRBV6-5, the J call TRBJ1-3; TRBD1 might be the D (6 bases). The CDR3 totals 12 residues. Germline V gives CDR1 MNHEY, CDR2 SVGAGI. Between the trimmed V and J ends, which lost 11 bases and 4 bases, there was a span of 12 bases. The CDR3 region is CAAGESGNTIYF. The CDR3 region has the DNA TGTGCCGCAGGGGAGTCCGGAAACACCATATATTTT.

Points on this clone: This same CDR3 is encoded by further DNA sequences in the sample. The rearrangement links TRBV28 to TRBJ1-5, with 7 bases identical to TRBD1. Looked up from germline, CDR1 is MDHEN and CDR2 is SYDVKM. This CDR3 is 15 amino acids long. The ends lost 3 bases at V and 2 bases at J; junction bases unmatched: 4. The CDR3 region is CASSLATGGNQPQHF. The DNA of the CDR3 is TGTGCCAGCAGTTTGGCCACAGGGGGCAATCAGCCCCAGCATTTT.

This chain links TRBV12-3 or TRBV12-4 with TRBJ1-6; D is unclear. Trimming removed 3 bases from V and 7 bases from J, with 7 bases in between. The CDR3 spans 13 residues. Here the CDR3 reads CASSLGRNSPLHF. The DNA of the CDR3 is TGTGCCAGCAGTTTGGGGAGGAATTCACCCCTCCACTTT.

The rearrangement links TRBV29-1 to TRBJ2-7, with TRBD1 matching over 8 bases. CDR1 is SQVTM, CDR2 ANQGSEA, per germline. The CDR3 is 12 amino acids. V shed 4 bases and J 4 bases; nucleotides not matched to a gene: 3. The CDR3 nucleotides are TGCAGCGTTGTGACAGGGGTATACGAGCAGTACTTC. Amino acid sequence: CSVVTGVYEQYF.

CDR3: CASSDQVYEQYF. DNA of the CDR3: TGTGCCAGCAGCGACCAGGTGTACGAGCAGTACTTC. The rearrangement uses TRBV6-5 and TRBJ2-7; D unclear. CDR3 length: 12 amino acids. CDR1 and CDR2 (germline): MNHEY, SVGAGI. V was cut by 6 bases and J by 4 bases, with 10 bases left in between.

The chain has TRBV10-3 and TRBJ1-6; a possible D gene is TRBD1 (5 bases). The V end was cut by 5 bases, the J end by 10 bases, with 12 bases between. The CDR3 runs 13 residues. Per the germline V gene, CDR1 is ENHRY and CDR2 is SYGVKD. CDR3: CAISTGYRSPLHF. CDR3 bases: TGTGCCATCAGTACAGGATATAGGTCACCCCTCCACTTT.

This chain uses TRBV20-1 with TRBJ1-5; TRBD1 might be the D (6 bases). The CDR3 runs 12 residues. Trimming stripped 3 bases from V and 10 bases from J, with 13 bases between. The V gene's germline CDR1 is DFQATT and CDR2 SNEGSKA (reference sequence). Here the CDR3 DNA reads TGCAGTGCTAGTCGGCAGGGGACCCCCCAGCATTTT. This translates into CSASRQGTPQHF.

The chain uses TRBV6-5 and TRBJ1-2; weak D call: TRBD1 (5 bases). Trimming stripped 7 bases from V and 5 bases from J, with 20 bases between. The CDR3 sequence is 15 residues long. From germline, CDR1 is MNHEY and CDR2 SVGAGI. Here the CDR3 reads CASTDVFGGAYGYTF. The DNA of the CDR3 is TGTGCCAGCACGGATGTATTCGGGGGAGCATATGGCTACACCTTC.